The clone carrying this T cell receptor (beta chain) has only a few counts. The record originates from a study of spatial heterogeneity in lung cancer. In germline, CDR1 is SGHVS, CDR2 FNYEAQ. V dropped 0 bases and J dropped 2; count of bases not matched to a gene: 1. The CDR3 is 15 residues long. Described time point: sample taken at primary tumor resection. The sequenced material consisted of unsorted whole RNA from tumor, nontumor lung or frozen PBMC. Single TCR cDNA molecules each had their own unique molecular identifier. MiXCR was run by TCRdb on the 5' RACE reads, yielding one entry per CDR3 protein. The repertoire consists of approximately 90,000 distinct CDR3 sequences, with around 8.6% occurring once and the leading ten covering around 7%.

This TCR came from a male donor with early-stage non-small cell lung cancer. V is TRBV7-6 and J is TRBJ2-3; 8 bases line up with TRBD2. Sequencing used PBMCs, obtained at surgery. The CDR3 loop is CASSLARGATDTQYF. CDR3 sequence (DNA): TGTGCCAGCAGCTTAGCGCGGGGGGCCACAGATACGCAGTATTTT.